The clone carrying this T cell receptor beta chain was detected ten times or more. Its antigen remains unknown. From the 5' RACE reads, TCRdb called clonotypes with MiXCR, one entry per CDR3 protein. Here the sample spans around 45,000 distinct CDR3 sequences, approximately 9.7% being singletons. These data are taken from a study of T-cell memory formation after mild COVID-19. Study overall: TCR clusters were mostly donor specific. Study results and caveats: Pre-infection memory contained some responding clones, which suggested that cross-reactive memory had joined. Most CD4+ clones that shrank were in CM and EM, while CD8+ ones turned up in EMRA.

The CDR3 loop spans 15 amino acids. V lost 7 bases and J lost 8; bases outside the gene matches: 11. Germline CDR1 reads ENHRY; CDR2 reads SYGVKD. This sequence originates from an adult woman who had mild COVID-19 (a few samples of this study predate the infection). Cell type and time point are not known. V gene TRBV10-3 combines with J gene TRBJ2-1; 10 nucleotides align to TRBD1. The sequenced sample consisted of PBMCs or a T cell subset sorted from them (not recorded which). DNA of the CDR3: TGTGCCATCACCGAGGGACAGGGGAAGTTCGATGAGCAGTTCTTC. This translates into CAITEGQGKFDEQFF.